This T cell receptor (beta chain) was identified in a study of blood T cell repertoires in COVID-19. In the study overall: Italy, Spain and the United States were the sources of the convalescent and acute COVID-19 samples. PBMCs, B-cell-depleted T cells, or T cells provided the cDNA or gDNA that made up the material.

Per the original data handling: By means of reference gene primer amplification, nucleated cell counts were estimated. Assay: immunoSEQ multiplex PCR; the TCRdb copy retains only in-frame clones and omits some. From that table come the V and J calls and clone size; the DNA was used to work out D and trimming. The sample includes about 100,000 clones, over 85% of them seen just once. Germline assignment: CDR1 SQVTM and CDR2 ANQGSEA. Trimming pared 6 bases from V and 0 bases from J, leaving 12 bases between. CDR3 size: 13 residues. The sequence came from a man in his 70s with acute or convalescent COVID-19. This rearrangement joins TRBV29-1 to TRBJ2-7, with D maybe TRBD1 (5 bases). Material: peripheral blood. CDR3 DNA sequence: TGCAGCGTCCGGACACCCAGCTCCTACGAGCAGTACTTC. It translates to CSVRTPSSYEQYF.